These 6 T cell receptor beta chains originate from one sample sequenced in a study of post-analysis software for immune sequencing data. Study conclusions and caveats: Five TRBV segments were more frequent in patients than controls; TRBV5-6, TRBV5-1 and TRBV20-1 belonged to this group.

Antigen specificity for these receptors is unknown. Tagging with unique molecular identifiers was a feature of the TCR beta cDNA libraries. A single record per CDR3 protein comes from TCRdb applying MiXCR to the PCR reads. The sample shows roughly 540,000 distinct CDR3 sequences, 30% to 40% of them seen only once. Sequenced input: blood. These receptors all come from a girl under 18 with multiple sclerosis.

A remark on this clonotype: It may be a read error: a sequence one base away is much more abundant. The genes are TRBV29-1 and TRBJ2-5; D is possibly TRBD1 or TRBD2 (5 bases each). This CDR3 has 12 amino acids. Per the germline V gene, CDR1 is SQVTM and CDR2 is ANQGSEA. Trimming cost V 4 bases and J 4 bases, with 10 bases left between them. This CDR3 is CSVATEGETQYF. The CDR3 DNA reads TGCAGCGTTGCGACAGAGGGAGAGACCCAGTACTTC.

This clonotype occurred once. The V call is TRBV27, the J call TRBJ2-7; D is tentatively TRBD1 or TRBD2 (5 bases each). The CDR3 runs to 14 residues. Germline V gives CDR1 MNHEY, CDR2 SMNVEV (reference sequence). Between the trimmed V and J ends, which lost 9 bases and 3 bases, there was a span of 18 bases. CDR3 loop: CASRGLGGSYEQYF. CDR3 DNA: TGTGCCAGTAGGGGTTTGGGTGGGAGCTACGAGCAGTACTTC.

This clonotype occurred a few times. The chain is built from TRBV3-1 and TRBJ2-1; D not resolved. The CDR3 has 12 residues. Germline lookup yields CDR1 LGHDT and CDR2 YNNKEL (reference sequence). Trimming left V 5 bases short and J 4 bases short, with 6 bases between. Here the CDR3 DNA reads TGTGCCAGCAGCTATATTTACAATGAGCAGTTCTTC. Translation gives CASSYIYNEQFF.

This clonotype occurred a few times. The rearrangement uses TRBV24-1 and TRBJ2-5, with D unresolved. Deletions cut 0 bases from V and 7 bases from J, with 5 bases between. CDR1 and CDR2 (germline): KGHDR, SFDVKD. The CDR3 loop spans 12 amino acids. The CDR3 DNA reads TGTGCCACCAGTGATTTGATTGGGACCCAGTACTTC. Encoded protein: CATSDLIGTQYF.

Notes on this clonotype: The junction does not match germline at one end; this may be a read error. The chain employs TRBV11-1 and TRBJ2-3, with TRBD1 matching over 7 bases. This CDR3 region has 16 residues. Germline V lookup: CDR1 SGHAT, CDR2 FQDESV (reference sequence). Here the CDR3 reads CAGSLVSGTDADTQYF. The CDR3 DNA follows: TGTGCCGGCAGCTTAGTTTCTGGGACAGATGCCGATACGCAGTATTTT.

The table lists this clonotype with a count of one. The chain links TRBV7-2 to TRBJ1-5; no firm D call. Germline CDR1 SGHTA, CDR2 FQGNSA. The CDR3 spans 15 residues. V dropped 2 bases and J dropped 9 bases, with 17 bases sitting between them. The CDR3 DNA reads TGTGCCAGCAGCTTAATCTGGGCACTCTCCTCGCCCCAGCATTTT. Translation: CASSLIWALSSPQHF.